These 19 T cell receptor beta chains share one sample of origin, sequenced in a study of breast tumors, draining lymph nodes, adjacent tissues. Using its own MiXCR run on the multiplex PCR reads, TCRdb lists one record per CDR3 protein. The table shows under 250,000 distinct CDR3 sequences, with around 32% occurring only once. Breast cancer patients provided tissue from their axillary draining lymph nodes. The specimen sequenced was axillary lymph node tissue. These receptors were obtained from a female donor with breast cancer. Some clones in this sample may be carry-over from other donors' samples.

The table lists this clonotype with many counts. CDR3 amino acids: CASSLGTLEQYF. The CDR3 nucleotides read TGCGCCAGCAGCTTAGGGACGTTGGAGCAGTACTTC. J is TRBJ2-7 and V is TRBV5-1; either TRBD1 or TRBD2 may fit D (5 bases each). The CDR3 contains 12 residues. CDR1 SGHRS and CDR2 YFSETQ come from the germline V gene. Trimming pared 2 bases from V and 7 bases from J, leaving 10 bases between.

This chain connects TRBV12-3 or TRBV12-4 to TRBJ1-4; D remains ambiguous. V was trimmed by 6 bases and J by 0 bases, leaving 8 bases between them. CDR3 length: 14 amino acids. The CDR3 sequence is CASRAGTTNEKLFF. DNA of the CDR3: TGTGCCAGCAGGGCCGGGACAACTAATGAAAAACTGTTTTTT.

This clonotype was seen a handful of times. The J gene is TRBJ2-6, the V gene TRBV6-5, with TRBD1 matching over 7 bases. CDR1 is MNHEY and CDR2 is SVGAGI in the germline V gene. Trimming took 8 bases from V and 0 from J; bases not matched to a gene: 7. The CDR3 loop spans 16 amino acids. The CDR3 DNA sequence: TGTGCCAGCTTTGCCGGGACAGCCTCTGGGGCCAACGTCCTGACTTTC. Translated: CASFAGTASGANVLTF.

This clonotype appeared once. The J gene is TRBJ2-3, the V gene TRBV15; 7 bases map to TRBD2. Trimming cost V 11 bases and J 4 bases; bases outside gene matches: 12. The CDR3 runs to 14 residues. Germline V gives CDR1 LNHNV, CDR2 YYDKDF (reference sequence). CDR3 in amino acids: CAALLADHADTQYF. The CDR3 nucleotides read TGTGCCGCACTGCTAGCGGACCACGCAGATACGCAGTATTTT.

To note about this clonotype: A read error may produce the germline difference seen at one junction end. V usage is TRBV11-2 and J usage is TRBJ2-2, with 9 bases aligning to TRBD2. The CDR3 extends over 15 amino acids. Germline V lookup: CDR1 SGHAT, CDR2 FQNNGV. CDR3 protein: CASSLLAGNAGEPFF. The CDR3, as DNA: TGTGCCAGCAGCTTGCTAGCGGGAAACGCCGGGGAGCCGTTTTTT.

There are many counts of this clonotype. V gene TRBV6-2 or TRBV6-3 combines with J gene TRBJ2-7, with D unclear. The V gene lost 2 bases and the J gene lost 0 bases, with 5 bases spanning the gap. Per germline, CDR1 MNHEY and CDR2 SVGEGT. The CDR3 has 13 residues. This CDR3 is CASSYRPSYEQYF. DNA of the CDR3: TGTGCCAGCAGTTACAGACCCTCCTACGAGCAGTACTTC.

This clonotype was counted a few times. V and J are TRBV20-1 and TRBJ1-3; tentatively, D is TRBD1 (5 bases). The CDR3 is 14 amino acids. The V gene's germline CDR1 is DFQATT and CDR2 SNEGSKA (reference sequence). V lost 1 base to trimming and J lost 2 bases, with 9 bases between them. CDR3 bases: TGCAGTGCTAGAGGGGACGTCGCTGGAAACACCATATATTTT. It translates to CSARGDVAGNTIYF.

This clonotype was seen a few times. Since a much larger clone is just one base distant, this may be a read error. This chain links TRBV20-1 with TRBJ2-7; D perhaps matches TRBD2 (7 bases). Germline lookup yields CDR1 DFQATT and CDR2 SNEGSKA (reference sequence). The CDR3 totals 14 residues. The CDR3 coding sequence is TGCAGTGCTGAAAGGGGGGGAAGCTCCTCCGAGCAGTACTTC. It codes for CSAERGGSSSEQYF.

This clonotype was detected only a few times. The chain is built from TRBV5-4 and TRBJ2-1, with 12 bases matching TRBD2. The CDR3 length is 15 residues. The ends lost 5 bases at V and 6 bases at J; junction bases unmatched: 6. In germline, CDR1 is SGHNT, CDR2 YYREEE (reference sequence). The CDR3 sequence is CASSLLGLAGNEQFF. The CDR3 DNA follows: TGTGCCAGCAGTTTGCTGGGACTAGCGGGCAATGAGCAGTTCTTC.

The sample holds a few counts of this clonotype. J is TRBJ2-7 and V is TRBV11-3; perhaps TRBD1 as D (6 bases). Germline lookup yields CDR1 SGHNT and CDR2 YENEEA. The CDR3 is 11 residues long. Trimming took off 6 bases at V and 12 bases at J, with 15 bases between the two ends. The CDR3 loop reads CASSRQETPYF. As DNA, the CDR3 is TGTGCCAGCAGTAGACAGGAGACGCCGTACTTC. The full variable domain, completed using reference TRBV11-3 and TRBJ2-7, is EAGVVQSPRYKIIEKKQPVAFWCNPISGHNTLYWYLQNLGQGPELLIRYENEEAVDDSQLPKDRFSAERLKGVDSTLKIQPAELGDSAVYLCASSRQETPYFGPGTRLTVT.

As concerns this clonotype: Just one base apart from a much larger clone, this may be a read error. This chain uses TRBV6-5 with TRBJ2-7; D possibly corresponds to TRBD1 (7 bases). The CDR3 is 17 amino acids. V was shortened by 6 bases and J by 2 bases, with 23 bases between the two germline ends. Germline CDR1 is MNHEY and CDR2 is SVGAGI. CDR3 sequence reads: CASRPGDSPLVPYEQYF. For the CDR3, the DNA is TGTGCCAGCAGGCCGGGGGACAGCCCGCTGGTCCCCTACGAGCAGTACTTC.

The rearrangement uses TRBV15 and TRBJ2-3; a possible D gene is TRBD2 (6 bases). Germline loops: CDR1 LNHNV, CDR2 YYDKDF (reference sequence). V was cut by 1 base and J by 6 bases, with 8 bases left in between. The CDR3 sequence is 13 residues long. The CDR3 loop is CATSRVDYDTQYF. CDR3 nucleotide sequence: TGTGCCACCAGCAGAGTGGACTACGATACGCAGTATTTT.

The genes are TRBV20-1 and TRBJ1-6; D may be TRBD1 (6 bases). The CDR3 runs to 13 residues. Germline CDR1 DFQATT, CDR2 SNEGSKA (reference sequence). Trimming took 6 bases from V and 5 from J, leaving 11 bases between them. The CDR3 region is CSARNRDNSPLHF. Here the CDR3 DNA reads TGCAGTGCCCGTAACAGGGATAATTCACCCCTCCACTTT.

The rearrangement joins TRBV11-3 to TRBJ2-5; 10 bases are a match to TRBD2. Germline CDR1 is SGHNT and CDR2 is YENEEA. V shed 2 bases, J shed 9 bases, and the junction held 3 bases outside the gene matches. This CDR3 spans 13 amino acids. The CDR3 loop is CASSLCSGRPQYF. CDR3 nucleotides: TGTGCCAGCAGCTTATGTAGCGGGAGGCCCCAGTACTTC.

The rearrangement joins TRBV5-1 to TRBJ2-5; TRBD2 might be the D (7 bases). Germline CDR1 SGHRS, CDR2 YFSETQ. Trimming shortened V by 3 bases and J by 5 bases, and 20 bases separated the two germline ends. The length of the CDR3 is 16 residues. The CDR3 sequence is CASSWGTGGEGETQYF. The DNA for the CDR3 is TGCGCCAGCAGCTGGGGGACGGGGGGCGAAGGGGAGACCCAGTACTTC.

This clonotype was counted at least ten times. The CDR3 bases are TGTGCCAGCAGTTTTCAGGGATATGAAAAACTGTTTTTT. It yields the protein CASSFQGYEKLFF. This chain uses TRBV28 with TRBJ1-4, with a weak D call TRBD1 (5 bases). Trimming removed 3 bases from V and 6 bases from J, with 8 bases in between. Germline CDR1 MDHEN, CDR2 SYDVKM. The CDR3 totals 13 residues.

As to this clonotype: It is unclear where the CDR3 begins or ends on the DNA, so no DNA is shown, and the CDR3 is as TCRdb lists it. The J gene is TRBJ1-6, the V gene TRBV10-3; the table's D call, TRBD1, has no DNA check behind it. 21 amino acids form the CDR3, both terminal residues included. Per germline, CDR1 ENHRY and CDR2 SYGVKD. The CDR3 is CAICSAQSGTGANSYNSRLHF.

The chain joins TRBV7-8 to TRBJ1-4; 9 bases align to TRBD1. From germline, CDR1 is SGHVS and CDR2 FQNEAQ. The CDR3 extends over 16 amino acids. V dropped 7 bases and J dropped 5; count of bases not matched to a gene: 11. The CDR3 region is CASNPRTGVYNEKLFF. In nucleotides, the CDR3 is TGTGCCAGCAACCCACGGACAGGGGTCTACAATGAAAAACTGTTTTTT.

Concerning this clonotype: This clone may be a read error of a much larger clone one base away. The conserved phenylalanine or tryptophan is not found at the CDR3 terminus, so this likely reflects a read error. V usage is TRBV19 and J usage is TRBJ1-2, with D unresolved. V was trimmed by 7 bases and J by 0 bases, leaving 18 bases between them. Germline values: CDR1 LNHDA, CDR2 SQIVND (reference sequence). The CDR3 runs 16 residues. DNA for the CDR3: TGTGCCAGTACTTATGGGGTGGGTCCGGCTAACTATGGCTACACCTCC. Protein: CASTYGVGPANYGYTS.